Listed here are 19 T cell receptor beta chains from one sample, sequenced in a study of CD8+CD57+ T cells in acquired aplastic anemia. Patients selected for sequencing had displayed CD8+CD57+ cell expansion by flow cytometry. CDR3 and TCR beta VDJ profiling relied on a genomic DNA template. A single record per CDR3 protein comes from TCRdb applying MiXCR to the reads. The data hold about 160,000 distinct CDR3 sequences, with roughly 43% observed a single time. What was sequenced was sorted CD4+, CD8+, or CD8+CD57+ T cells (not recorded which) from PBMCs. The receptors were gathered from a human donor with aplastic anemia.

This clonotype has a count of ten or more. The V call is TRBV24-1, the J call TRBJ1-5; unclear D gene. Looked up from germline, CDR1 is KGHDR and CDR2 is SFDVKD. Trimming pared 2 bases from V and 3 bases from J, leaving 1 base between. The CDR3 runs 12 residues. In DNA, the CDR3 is TGTGCCACCAGTGATTCCAATCAGCCCCAGCATTTT. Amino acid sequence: CATSDSNQPQHF.

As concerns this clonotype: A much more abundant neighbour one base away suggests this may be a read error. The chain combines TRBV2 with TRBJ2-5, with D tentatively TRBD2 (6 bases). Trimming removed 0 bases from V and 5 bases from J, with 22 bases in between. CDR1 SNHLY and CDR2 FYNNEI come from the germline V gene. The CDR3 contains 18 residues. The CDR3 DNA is TGTGCCAGCAGTGAAGCGGATGTAGCGGACCTAACGAAGGAGACCCAGTACTTC. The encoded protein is CASSEADVADLTKETQYF. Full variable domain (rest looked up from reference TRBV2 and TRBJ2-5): EPEVTQTPSHQVTQMGQEVILRCVPISNHLYFYWYRQILGQKVEFLVSFYNNEISEKSEIFDDQFSVERPDGSNFTLKIRSTKLEDSAMYFCASSEADVADLTKETQYFGPGTRLLVL.

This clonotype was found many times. This chain's CDR3 is CAWSVDRLQYF. CDR3 in DNA: TGTGCCTGGAGTGTCGACAGGCTCCAGTACTTC. The J gene is TRBJ2-7, the V gene TRBV30; TRBD1 might be the D (6 bases). The CDR3 sequence is 11 residues long. V lost 0 bases, J lost 10 bases, and 10 bases lay in between. Germline loops: CDR1 GTSNPN, CDR2 SVGIG (reference sequence).

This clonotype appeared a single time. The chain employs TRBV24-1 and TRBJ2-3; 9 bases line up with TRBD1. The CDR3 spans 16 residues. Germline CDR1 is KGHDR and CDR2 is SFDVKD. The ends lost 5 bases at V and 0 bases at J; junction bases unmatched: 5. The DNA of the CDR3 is TGTGCCACCAGTGTGGGACAGGGCATAAGCACAGATACGCAGTATTTT. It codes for CATSVGQGISTDTQYF.

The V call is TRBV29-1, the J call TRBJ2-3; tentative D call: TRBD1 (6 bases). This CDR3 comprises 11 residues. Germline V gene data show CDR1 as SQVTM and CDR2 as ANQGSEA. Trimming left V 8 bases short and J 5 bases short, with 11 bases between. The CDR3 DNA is TGCAGCTTTTCCAGGGGAGATACGCAGTATTTT. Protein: CSFSRGDTQYF.

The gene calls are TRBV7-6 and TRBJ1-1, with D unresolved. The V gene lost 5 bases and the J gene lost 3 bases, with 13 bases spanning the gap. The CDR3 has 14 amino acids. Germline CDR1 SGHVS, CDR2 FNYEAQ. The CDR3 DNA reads TGTGCCAGCAGCGCTGGGAGGGTCGACACTGAAGCTTTCTTT. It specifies CASSAGRVDTEAFF.

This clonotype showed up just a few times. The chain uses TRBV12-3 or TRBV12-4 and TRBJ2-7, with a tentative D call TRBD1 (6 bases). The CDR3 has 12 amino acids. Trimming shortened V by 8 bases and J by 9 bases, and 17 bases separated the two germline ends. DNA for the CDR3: TGTGCCAGCTCACCACCGACAGGAGGGCAGTACTTC. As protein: CASSPPTGGQYF.

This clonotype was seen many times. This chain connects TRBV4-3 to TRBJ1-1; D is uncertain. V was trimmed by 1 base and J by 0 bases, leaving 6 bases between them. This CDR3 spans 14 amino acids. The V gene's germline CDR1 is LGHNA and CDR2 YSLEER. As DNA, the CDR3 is TGCGCCAGCAGCCAAGCCTTAATGAACACTGAAGCTTTCTTT. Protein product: CASSQALMNTEAFF.

The CDR3 reads CASSSPGGRAQSYEQYF. The CDR3 nucleotides read TGTGCCAGCAGCTCCCCTGGGGGACGGGCACAATCCTACGAGCAGTACTTC. This rearrangement joins TRBV28 to TRBJ2-7; the D call may be TRBD1 or TRBD2 (5 bases each). The V gene's germline CDR1 is MDHEN and CDR2 SYDVKM. This CDR3 has 17 residues. Trimming cost V 6 bases and J 1 base, with 22 bases left between them.

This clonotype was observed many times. CDR3 sequence: CASSLASSKIQGQYGYTF. For the CDR3, the DNA is TGTGCCAGCAGCTTGGCCTCCTCCAAGATACAGGGTCAGTATGGCTACACCTTC. The rearrangement links TRBV5-4 to TRBJ1-2; possible D gene TRBD1, 6 bases. In germline, CDR1 is SGHNT, CDR2 YYREEE (reference sequence). The CDR3 consists of 18 residues. V lost 0 bases and J 5 bases, leaving 23 bases between the germline ends. The entire variable domain, with the rest obtained from reference TRBV5-4 and TRBJ1-2, is as follows: ETGVTQSPTHLIKTRGQQVTLRCSSQSGHNTVSWYQQALGQGPQFIFQYYREEENGRGNFPPRFSGLQFPNYSSELNVNALELDDSALYLCASSLASSKIQGQYGYTFGSGTRLTVV.

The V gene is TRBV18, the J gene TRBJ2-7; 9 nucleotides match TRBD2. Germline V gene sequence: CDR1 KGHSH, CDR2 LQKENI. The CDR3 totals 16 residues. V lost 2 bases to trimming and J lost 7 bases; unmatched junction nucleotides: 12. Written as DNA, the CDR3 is TGTGCCAGCTCACCAGGGACTAGCCCATCCTACAATGAGCAGTACTTC. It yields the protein CASSPGTSPSYNEQYF.

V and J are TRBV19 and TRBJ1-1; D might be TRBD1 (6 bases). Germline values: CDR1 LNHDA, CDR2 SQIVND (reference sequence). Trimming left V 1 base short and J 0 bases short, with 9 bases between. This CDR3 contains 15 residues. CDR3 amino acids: CASSIGGHLNTEAFF. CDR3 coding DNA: TGTGCCAGTAGTATAGGGGGGCACCTGAACACTGAAGCTTTCTTT.

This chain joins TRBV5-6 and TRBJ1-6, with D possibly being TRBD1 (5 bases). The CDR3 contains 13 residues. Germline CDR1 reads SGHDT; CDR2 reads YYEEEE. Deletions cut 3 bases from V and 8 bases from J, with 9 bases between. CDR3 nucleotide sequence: TGTGCCAGCAGCTCGACAGCTTATTCACCCCTCCACTTT. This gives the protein CASSSTAYSPLHF.

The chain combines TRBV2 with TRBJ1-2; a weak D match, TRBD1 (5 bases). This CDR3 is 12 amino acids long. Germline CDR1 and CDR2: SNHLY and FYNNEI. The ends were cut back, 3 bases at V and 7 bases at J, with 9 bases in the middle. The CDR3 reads CASSDTGTGYTF. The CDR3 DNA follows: TGTGCCAGCAGTGATACGGGGACTGGCTACACCTTC.

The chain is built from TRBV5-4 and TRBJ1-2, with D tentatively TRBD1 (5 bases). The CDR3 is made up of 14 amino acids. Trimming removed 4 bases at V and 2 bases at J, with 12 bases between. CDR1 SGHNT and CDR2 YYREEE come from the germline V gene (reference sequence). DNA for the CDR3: TGTGCCAGCAGCCGCTCAGACAGAAACTATGGCTACACCTTC. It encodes CASSRSDRNYGYTF.

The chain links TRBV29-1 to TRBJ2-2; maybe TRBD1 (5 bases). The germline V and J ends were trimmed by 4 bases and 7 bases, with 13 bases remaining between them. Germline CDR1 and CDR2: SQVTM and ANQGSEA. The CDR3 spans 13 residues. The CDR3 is CSVVGQRGGELFF. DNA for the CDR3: TGCAGCGTTGTTGGACAAAGAGGCGGGGAGCTGTTTTTT.

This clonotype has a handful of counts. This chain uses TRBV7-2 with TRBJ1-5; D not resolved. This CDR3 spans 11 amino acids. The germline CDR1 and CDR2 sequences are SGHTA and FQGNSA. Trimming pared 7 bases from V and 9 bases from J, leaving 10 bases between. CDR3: CASTAGRPQHF. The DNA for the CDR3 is TGTGCCAGCACCGCCGGGAGGCCCCAGCATTTT.

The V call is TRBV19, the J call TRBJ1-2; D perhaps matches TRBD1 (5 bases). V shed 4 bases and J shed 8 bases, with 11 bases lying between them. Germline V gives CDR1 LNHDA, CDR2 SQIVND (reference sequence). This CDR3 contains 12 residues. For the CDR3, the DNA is TGTGCCAGTAGTAGGGACCATCTGGGCTACACCTTC. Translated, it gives CASSRDHLGYTF.

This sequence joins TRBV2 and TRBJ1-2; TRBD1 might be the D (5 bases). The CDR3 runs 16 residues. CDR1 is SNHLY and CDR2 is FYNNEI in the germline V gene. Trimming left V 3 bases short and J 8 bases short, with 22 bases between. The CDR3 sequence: CASSDFPGGGDRGYTF. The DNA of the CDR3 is TGTGCCAGCAGTGACTTCCCAGGCGGGGGTGATCGGGGCTACACCTTC.